These 8 T cell receptor beta chains were all obtained from the same sample, sequenced in a study of blood T cell repertoires in COVID-19. Using immunoSEQ multiplex PCR, the repertoire was profiled, and TCRdb retains in-frame clones only, with some absent. In the table there are tens of thousands of clones, 80% of which are singletons. Sample: peripheral blood. The receptor source for this set is a man between 65 and 85 years old with acute or convalescent COVID-19.

The V and J genes are TRBV27 and TRBJ1-6, with D maybe TRBD1 (6 bases). This CDR3 is 16 amino acids long. V gave up 7 bases and J gave up 8 bases, with 21 bases separating them. Germline lookup yields CDR1 MNHEY and CDR2 SMNVEV (reference sequence). The CDR3 here is CASTLGLQGPDSPLHF. CDR3 sequence (DNA): TGTGCCAGCACCTTGGGCTTACAGGGACCCGATTCACCCCTCCACTTT.

To note about this clone: Other DNA sequences within the sample encode an identical CDR3. Here the CDR3 DNA reads TGTGCCAGCAGCTTAGGGAGCGGGGGATCCACCGGGGAGCTGTTTTTT. This gives the protein CASSLGSGGSTGELFF. This sequence joins TRBV7-9 and TRBJ2-2, with TRBD2 identical over 8 bases. The germline gives CDR1 SEHNR, CDR2 FQNEAQ (reference sequence). The CDR3 is made up of 16 amino acids. Trimming cost V 1 base and J 4 bases; bases outside gene matches: 5.

The rearrangement joins TRBV29-1 to TRBJ2-7, with 7 positions matching TRBD2. The trim removed 4 bases at V and 1 base at J, leaving 7 bases unmatched. The CDR3 is 14 residues long. Germline loops: CDR1 SQVTM, CDR2 ANQGSEA. The CDR3 reads CSVGLTGRSYEQYF. CDR3 DNA: TGCAGCGTTGGGCTAACCGGGAGGTCCTACGAGCAGTACTTC.

V usage is TRBV11-2 and J usage is TRBJ1-1; weak D call: TRBD1 (5 bases). Germline loops: CDR1 SGHAT, CDR2 FQNNGV. Trimming left V 5 bases short and J 1 base short, with 8 bases between. The CDR3 has 13 residues. The CDR3 coding sequence is TGTGCCAGCAGCCACGGACAGAACACTGAAGCTTTCTTT. This translates into CASSHGQNTEAFF.

This clone showed up just once. The V call is TRBV5-1, the J call TRBJ2-3, with D possibly matching TRBD2 (6 bases). The CDR3 spans 15 residues. V was shortened by 5 bases and J by 0 bases, with 13 bases between the two germline ends. The germline V gene encodes CDR1 SGHRS and CDR2 YFSETQ. The CDR3, as DNA: TGCGCCAGCAGATACGGGACTTCTAGCACAGATACGCAGTATTTT. As protein: CASRYGTSSTDTQYF.

The rearrangement links TRBV19 to TRBJ2-7; TRBD2 might be the D (5 bases). V was shortened by 0 bases and J by 4 bases, with 10 bases between the two germline ends. Per the germline V gene, CDR1 is LNHDA and CDR2 is SQIVND (reference sequence). This CDR3 spans 14 amino acids. CDR3 loop: CASSIDRGIYEQYF. In nucleotides, the CDR3 is TGTGCCAGTAGTATAGACCGGGGAATTTACGAGCAGTACTTC.

The chain links TRBV28 to TRBJ1-5, with a possible D match to TRBD1 (5 bases). The length of the CDR3 is 16 residues. The ends were cut back, 2 bases at V and 9 bases at J, with 20 bases in the middle. Germline CDR1 is MDHEN and CDR2 is SYDVKM. CDR3 sequence reads: CASSLVGGFGIWPQHF. CDR3 bases: TGTGCCAGCAGTTTAGTGGGGGGGTTCGGGATCTGGCCCCAGCATTTT.

Written as DNA, the CDR3 is TGTGCCAGCAGTGATGCGGGACAGGGGAAGGAGACCCAGTACTTC. As protein: CASSDAGQGKETQYF. V and J are TRBV25-1 and TRBJ2-5, with 10 bases that match TRBD1. V shed 3 bases and J 5 bases; nucleotides not matched to a gene: 6. Germline V gene sequence: CDR1 MGHDK, CDR2 SYGVNS. The CDR3 runs to 15 residues.